The entry that follows covers one T cell receptor beta chain sequence. The V gene lost 8 bases and the J gene lost 0 bases, with 14 bases spanning the gap. The CDR3 sequence is 15 residues long. Germline CDR1 reads SNHLY; CDR2 reads FYNNEI. This record belongs to a study of blood T cell repertoires in COVID-19. Under the authors' procedure: Estimation of nucleated cell counts was performed using reference gene primer amplification. Profiled with immunoSEQ multiplex PCR; TCRdb holds only in-frame clones, not every one. V and J calls and clone size are as listed in that table; D and trimming were resolved from the DNA. The table lists 200,000 to 250,000 clones, roughly 88% of them singletons, with more than 1.4% in the top ten.

The receptor's source is a man younger than 35 with active or convalescent COVID-19. The V call is TRBV2, the J call TRBJ1-5; tentatively, D is TRBD1 (6 bases). Sequenced sample: peripheral blood. For the CDR3, the DNA is TGTGCCAGCCGGGGGGGGGCCTATAGCAATCAGCCCCAGCATTTT. It encodes CASRGGAYSNQPQHF.